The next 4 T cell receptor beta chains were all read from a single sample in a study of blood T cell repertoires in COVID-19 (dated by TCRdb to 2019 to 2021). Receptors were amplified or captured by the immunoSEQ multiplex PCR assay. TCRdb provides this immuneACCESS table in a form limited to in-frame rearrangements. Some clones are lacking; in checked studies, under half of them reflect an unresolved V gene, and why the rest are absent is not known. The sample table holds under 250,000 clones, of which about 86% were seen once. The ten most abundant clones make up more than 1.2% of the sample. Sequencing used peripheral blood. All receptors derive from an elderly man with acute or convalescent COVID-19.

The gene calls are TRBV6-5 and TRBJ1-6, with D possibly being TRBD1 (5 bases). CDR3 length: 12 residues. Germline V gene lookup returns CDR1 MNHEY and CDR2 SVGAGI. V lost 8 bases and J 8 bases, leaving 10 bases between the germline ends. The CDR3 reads CASATGDSPLHF. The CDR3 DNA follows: TGTGCCAGCGCCACGGGGGATTCACCCCTCCACTTT.

CDR3 sequence (DNA): TGTGCCAGCAGGACAGGGAGGAGTAATTCACCCCTCCACTTT. Its protein is CASRTGRSNSPLHF. The genes are TRBV4-2 and TRBJ1-6, with TRBD1 matching 7 bases. Germline trimming cut 6 bases from V and 6 bases from J; bases unmatched to any gene: 5. Germline V gives CDR1 LGHNA, CDR2 YNFKEQ. This CDR3 spans 14 amino acids.

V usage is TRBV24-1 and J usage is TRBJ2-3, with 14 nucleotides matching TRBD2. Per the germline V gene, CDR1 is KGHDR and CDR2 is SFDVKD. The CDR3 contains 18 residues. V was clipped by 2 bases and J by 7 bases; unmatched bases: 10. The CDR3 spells CATSDSGLAGERPYTQYF. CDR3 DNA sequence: TGTGCCACCAGTGATTCGGGACTAGCGGGAGAAAGGCCCTATACGCAGTATTTT.

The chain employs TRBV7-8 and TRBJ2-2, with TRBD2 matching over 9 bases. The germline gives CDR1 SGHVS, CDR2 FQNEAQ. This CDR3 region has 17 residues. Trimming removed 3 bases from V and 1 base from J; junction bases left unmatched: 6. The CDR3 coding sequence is TGTGCCAGCAGCTTGGAAGCGGGGGGCCTGAACACCGGGGAGCTGTTTTTT. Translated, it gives CASSLEAGGLNTGELFF. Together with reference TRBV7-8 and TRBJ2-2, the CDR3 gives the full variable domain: GAGVSQSPRYKVAKRGQDVALRCDPISGHVSLFWYQQALGQGPEFLTYFQNEAQLDKSGLPSDRFFAERPEGSVSTLKIQRTQQEDSAVYLCASSLEAGGLNTGELFFGEGSRLTVL.